One sample yielded the 31 T cell receptor beta chains listed below, sequenced in a study of T cell responses to AZD1222 COVID-19 vaccine. Measured with immunoSEQ multiplex PCR; TCRdb has only the in-frame clones, and not every one. In the table there are roughly 150,000 clones, under 95% of which are singletons. The specimen comprised peripheral blood, sampled on day 0 of AZD1222 vaccination. The receptors here all came from an adult in good health.

The chain links TRBV11-2 to TRBJ2-5; 7 bases line up with TRBD2. The CDR3 is 14 residues long. Germline CDR1 and CDR2: SGHAT and FQNNGV. Trimming at V came to 3 bases and at J to 3 bases, leaving 4 bases not matched to a gene. The CDR3 protein is CASSLGRGEETQYF. The CDR3 DNA sequence: TGTGCCAGCAGCTTGGGCCGGGGGGAAGAGACCCAGTACTTC.

This rearrangement joins TRBV5-6 to TRBJ1-6, with 8 bases that match TRBD1. V shed 5 bases and J 5 bases; nucleotides not matched to a gene: 6. This CDR3 contains 15 residues. Germline V lookup: CDR1 SGHDT, CDR2 YYEEEE. The CDR3 DNA is TGTGCCAGCAGTCCGATGGACAGGGATAATTCACCCCTCCACTTT. This sequence encodes CASSPMDRDNSPLHF.

This chain links TRBV6-6 with TRBJ1-1; TRBD1 matches 9 bases. The CDR3 contains 13 residues. Germline values: CDR1 MNHNY, CDR2 SVGAGI (reference sequence). V lost 8 bases, J lost 4 bases, and 5 bases stayed unmatched. DNA for the CDR3: TGTGCCAGCCGGGACAGGGATGGCACTGAAGCTTTCTTT. This codes for CASRDRDGTEAFF.

The chain combines TRBV6-5 with TRBJ1-1; D is perhaps TRBD1 (6 bases). CDR3 length: 13 amino acids. The germline CDR1 and CDR2 sequences are MNHEY and SVGAGI. V lost 7 bases and J lost 1, with 10 bases in between. The CDR3 is CASKGDTNTEAFF. CDR3 nucleotides: TGTGCCAGCAAGGGGGATACGAACACTGAAGCTTTCTTT.

The chain couples TRBV4-1 to TRBJ2-7; 8 bases agree with TRBD2. The length of the CDR3 is 18 residues. Per germline, CDR1 MGHRA and CDR2 YSYEKL. The trim removed 0 bases at V and 5 bases at J, leaving 15 bases unmatched. In nucleotides, the CDR3 is TGCGCCAGCAGCCAAGATCGGTCGGGGGTAGCGGGAATAGACGAGCAGTACTTC. Its protein product is CASSQDRSGVAGIDEQYF.

Details on this clone: The DNA is omitted, as the CDR3 cannot be located on it reliably, and the CDR3 follows TCRdb's listing. Within the sample, other DNA sequences also encode this same CDR3. CDR3 in amino acids: CASSFGPGGYGYTF. The gene calls are TRBV27 and TRBJ1-2. Germline CDR1 MNHEY, CDR2 SMNVEV (reference sequence). The CDR3 extends over 14 residues, inclusive of both ends.

This sequence joins TRBV15 and TRBJ2-7; 11 bases are shared with TRBD1. The CDR3 spans 17 residues. The ends lost 0 bases at V and 7 bases at J; junction bases unmatched: 11. Germline V gene lookup returns CDR1 LNHNV and CDR2 YYDKDF (reference sequence). The CDR3 nucleotides are TGTGCCACCAGCAGAGATCTAAGGACAGGGGGCATATATGAGCAGTACTTC. Residues: CATSRDLRTGGIYEQYF.

V usage is TRBV6-2 or TRBV6-3 and J usage is TRBJ1-1; D possibly corresponds to TRBD1 (6 bases). Trimming removed 1 base at V and 4 bases at J, with 7 bases between. This CDR3 is 13 amino acids long. CDR1 is MNHEY and CDR2 is SVGEGT in the germline V gene. The CDR3 loop reads CASSYLQGTEAFF. The CDR3 bases are TGTGCCAGCAGTTACTTACAGGGCACTGAAGCTTTCTTT.

This clone was picked up one time. V gene TRBV19 combines with J gene TRBJ2-7; tentatively, D is TRBD1 (5 bases). Germline V gene sequence: CDR1 LNHDA, CDR2 SQIVND (reference sequence). The CDR3 runs 14 residues. V shed 6 bases and J shed 6 bases, with 18 bases lying between them. CDR3 nucleotide sequence: TGTGCCAGTAGCACCCAGGGAACTCGGTCCGAGCAGTACTTC. This encodes CASSTQGTRSEQYF.

The chain couples TRBV19 to TRBJ1-2; D perhaps matches TRBD1 (6 bases). Per germline, CDR1 LNHDA and CDR2 SQIVND (reference sequence). The CDR3 contains 18 residues. Trimming stripped 2 bases from V and 3 bases from J, with 22 bases between. The CDR3 is CASSIKEDSRLWDYGYTF. The DNA of the CDR3 is TGTGCCAGTAGTATAAAGGAGGACAGCCGACTATGGGACTATGGCTACACCTTC.

The chain joins TRBV5-1 to TRBJ1-2, with a possible D match to TRBD1 (6 bases). This CDR3 has 14 amino acids. Looked up from germline, CDR1 is SGHRS and CDR2 is YFSETQ. V gave up 3 bases and J gave up 7 bases, with 16 bases separating them. The DNA for the CDR3 is TGCGCCAGCAGCTCTACAACAGGGTCGGGTGGCTACACCTTC. It codes for CASSSTTGSGGYTF.

The chain links TRBV5-4 to TRBJ1-4; no definite D call. This CDR3 is 14 amino acids long. Per the germline V gene, CDR1 is SGHNT and CDR2 is YYREEE (reference sequence). Trimming took 4 bases from V and 3 from J, leaving 10 bases between them. The CDR3 region is CASSLPGPNEKLFF. The CDR3 bases are TGTGCCAGCAGCCTACCGGGTCCTAATGAAAAACTGTTTTTT.

The V call is TRBV19, the J call TRBJ2-1; 7 nucleotides align to TRBD1. The germline gives CDR1 LNHDA, CDR2 SQIVND (reference sequence). CDR3 length equals 15 residues. Germline trimming cut 8 bases from V and 3 bases from J; bases unmatched to any gene: 10. CDR3 nucleotide sequence: TGTGCCAGTCCCGGACAGGTGGGGTTCTACAATGAGCAGTTCTTC. Its protein product is CASPGQVGFYNEQFF.

This clone has a single count. The chain uses TRBV20-1 and TRBJ2-1; 7 nucleotides agree with TRBD1. This CDR3 has 14 amino acids. With V trimmed by 3 bases and J by 8 bases, 10 bases remained unmatched. The germline CDR1 and CDR2 sequences are DFQATT and SNEGSKA (reference sequence). DNA for the CDR3: TGCAGTGCTAGTGAGGGGGCGGGTTGGGATGAGCAGTTCTTC. Its translation: CSASEGAGWDEQFF.

As regards this clone: A read error may produce the germline difference seen at one junction end. The rearrangement joins TRBV7-7 to TRBJ2-1; 9 bases map to TRBD2. This CDR3 is 15 amino acids long. Germline CDR1 reads SSHAT; CDR2 reads FNYEAQ (reference sequence). The chain's CDR3 is CASSSGLASWDEQFF. CDR3 DNA: TGTGCTAGCAGCTCAGGACTAGCGTCCTGGGATGAGCAGTTCTTC.

The chain joins TRBV7-6 to TRBJ2-3; TRBD2 matches at 13 bases. V lost 5 bases to trimming and J lost 9 bases; unmatched junction nucleotides: 14. CDR1 and CDR2 (germline): SGHVS, FNYEAQ. This CDR3 has 17 residues. For the CDR3, the DNA is TGTGCCAGCAGCCGCGAACTAGCGGGGGGGGCCGAGGAGACGCAGTATTTT. Its translation is CASSRELAGGAEETQYF. Full variable domain (rest looked up from reference TRBV7-6 and TRBJ2-3): GAGVSQSPRYKVTKRGQDVALRCDPISGHVSLYWYRQALGQGPEFLTYFNYEAQQDKSGLPNDRFSAERPEGSISTLTIQRTEQRDSAMYRCASSRELAGGAEETQYFGPGTRLTVL.

The chain is built from TRBV11-2 and TRBJ1-1, with D hard to call. V lost 3 bases and J 7 bases, leaving 6 bases between the germline ends. Looked up from germline, CDR1 is SGHAT and CDR2 is FQNNGV. The CDR3 contains 11 residues. CDR3 DNA sequence: TGTGCCAGCAGCTTGGGCTATGAAGCTTTCTTT. Its translation is CASSLGYEAFF.

This clone was recorded only once. The chain couples TRBV5-4 to TRBJ1-1, with no clear D. With 0 bases removed from V and 1 base from J, the gap between germline ends came to 10 bases. This CDR3 is built from 15 residues. CDR1 is SGHNT and CDR2 is YYREEE in the germline V gene (reference sequence). The CDR3 spells CASSLGGSPNTEAFF. DNA of the CDR3: TGTGCCAGCAGCTTGGGGGGATCGCCGAACACTGAAGCTTTCTTT.

The genes are TRBV29-1 and TRBJ1-1; no clear D. The CDR3 spans 13 residues. The germline V gene has CDR1 SQVTM and CDR2 ANQGSEA. With 6 bases removed from V and 3 bases from J, the gap between germline ends came to 14 bases. The CDR3 bases are TGCAGCGTCTCGGACCAGTGGGACACTGAAGCTTTCTTT. Translated: CSVSDQWDTEAFF.

This clone has just one count. This chain links TRBV28 with TRBJ1-1, with 7 bases fitting TRBD1. Per the germline V gene, CDR1 is MDHEN and CDR2 is SYDVKM. V lost 5 bases and J lost 3; bases outside the gene matches: 6. The CDR3 runs to 14 residues. The DNA for the CDR3 is TGTGCCAGCAGTCCCCATGACAGGGACACTGAAGCTTTCTTT. This gives the protein CASSPHDRDTEAFF.

The rearrangement joins TRBV19 to TRBJ2-7; unclear D gene. V was pared by 5 bases and J by 5 bases, with 16 bases between. The germline CDR1 and CDR2 sequences are LNHDA and SQIVND (reference sequence). The CDR3 has 14 amino acids. CDR3 nucleotides: TGTGCCAGTAGTCCCCGGGTAGGTATCGACGAGCAGTACTTC. This translates into CASSPRVGIDEQYF.

The chain uses TRBV11-2 and TRBJ1-2; the match to TRBD1 covers 7 bases. Trimming at V came to 6 bases and at J to 2 bases, leaving 0 bases not matched to a gene. The CDR3 extends over 12 amino acids. Germline V gene data show CDR1 as SGHAT and CDR2 as FQNNGV. The CDR3 reads CASRGQNYGYTF. As DNA, the CDR3 is TGTGCCAGCAGGGGACAGAACTATGGCTACACCTTC.

Here the CDR3 reads CASSVRGPNEKLFF. The CDR3, as DNA: TGCGCCAGCAGTGTGCGGGGCCCCAATGAAAAACTGTTTTTT. V and J are TRBV10-2 and TRBJ1-4, with D possibly matching TRBD1 (5 bases). Germline V gives CDR1 WSHSY, CDR2 SAAADI. The V and J ends lost 4 bases and 5 bases respectively, with 11 bases between them. The CDR3 has 14 residues.

A single count supports this clone. This chain links TRBV5-6 with TRBJ1-2, with D possibly TRBD1 on 6 matching bases. V was pared by 2 bases and J by 4 bases, with 12 bases between. The CDR3 totals 14 residues. The germline V gene has CDR1 SGHDT and CDR2 YYEEEE. In DNA, the CDR3 is TGTGCCAGCAGCTTATCGAGGGGGTTCTATGGCTACACCTTC. Residues: CASSLSRGFYGYTF.

The chain links TRBV20-1 to TRBJ2-5; D remains ambiguous. The CDR3 consists of 11 residues. V shed 3 bases and J shed 3 bases, with 5 bases lying between them. Germline CDR1 reads DFQATT; CDR2 reads SNEGSKA (reference sequence). CDR3 protein: CSASPKETQYF. The CDR3 DNA is TGCAGTGCTAGTCCCAAAGAGACCCAGTACTTC.

The chain is built from TRBV28 and TRBJ1-1; D is unclear. This CDR3 comprises 14 residues. The V gene's germline CDR1 is MDHEN and CDR2 SYDVKM. The V end was cut by 2 bases, the J end by 4 bases, with 11 bases between. For the CDR3, the DNA is TGTGCCAGCAGTTTAGGGCGAGGGATCACTGAAGCTTTCTTT. It is translated as CASSLGRGITEAFF.

The rearrangement links TRBV5-6 to TRBJ2-7; D tentatively reads TRBD1 or TRBD2 (5 bases each). With 0 bases removed from V and 6 bases from J, the gap between germline ends came to 13 bases. Germline-derived CDR1 and CDR2 are SGHDT and YYEEEE. The length of the CDR3 is 14 residues. CDR3 bases: TGTGCCAGCAGCTTGGGAGGGGCCTTAGTCGAGCAGTACTTC. Encoded protein: CASSLGGALVEQYF.

The J gene is TRBJ1-1, the V gene TRBV3-1 (or the pseudogene TRBV3-2); a weak D match, TRBD1 (5 bases). The V gene's germline CDR1 is LGHDT and CDR2 YNNKEL (reference sequence). This CDR3 spans 13 amino acids. V lost 5 bases, J lost 4 bases, and 11 bases lay in between. This CDR3 is CASSILGGTEAFF. The DNA of the CDR3 is TGTGCCAGCAGCATTTTGGGGGGCACTGAAGCTTTCTTT.

This clone was detected once. This chain links TRBV5-1 with TRBJ1-2, with D unclear. Looked up from germline, CDR1 is SGHRS and CDR2 is YFSETQ. The CDR3 totals 15 residues. Trimming cost V 0 bases and J 4 bases, with 13 bases left between them. In nucleotides, the CDR3 is TGCGCCAGCAGCTTGGGGGTTCCGGCGAGCTATGGCTACACCTTC. Amino acids: CASSLGVPASYGYTF. The full variable domain, in which reference TRBV5-1 and TRBJ1-2 provide the parts outside the CDR3, is KAGVTQTPRYLIKTRGQQVTLSCSPISGHRSVSWYQQTPGQGLQFLFEYFSETQRNKGNFPGRFSGRQFSNSRSEMNVSTLELGDSALYLCASSLGVPASYGYTFGSGTRLTVV.

This clone was detected once. This chain joins TRBV6-6 and TRBJ1-2; D call uncertain. The CDR3 runs to 12 residues. V lost 2 bases to trimming and J lost 9 bases, with 10 bases between them. In germline, CDR1 is MNHNY, CDR2 SVGAGI (reference sequence). The CDR3, as DNA: TGTGCCAGCAGTTACGGCCAAGTTCGCTACACCTTC. Amino acid sequence: CASSYGQVRYTF.

The sample holds one count of this clone. The V call is TRBV7-2, the J call TRBJ2-5; a possible D gene is TRBD2 (6 bases). CDR1 is SGHTA and CDR2 is FQGNSA in the germline V gene. The V and J ends lost 5 bases and 2 bases respectively, with 12 bases between them. This CDR3 has 14 amino acids. The DNA of the CDR3 is TGTGCCAGCAGCCCCCGGGGGAGTCAAGAGACCCAGTACTTC. This sequence encodes CASSPRGSQETQYF.